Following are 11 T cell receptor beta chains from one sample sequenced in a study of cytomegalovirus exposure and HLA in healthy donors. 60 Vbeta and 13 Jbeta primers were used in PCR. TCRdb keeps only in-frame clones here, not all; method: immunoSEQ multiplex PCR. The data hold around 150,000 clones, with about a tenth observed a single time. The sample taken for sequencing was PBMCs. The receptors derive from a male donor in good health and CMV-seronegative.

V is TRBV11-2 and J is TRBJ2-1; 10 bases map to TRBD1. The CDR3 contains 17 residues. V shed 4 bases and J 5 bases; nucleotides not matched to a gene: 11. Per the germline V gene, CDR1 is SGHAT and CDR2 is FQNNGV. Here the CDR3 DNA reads TGTGCCAGCAGCTCCCCCCGGGACAGGGGATATAACAATGAGCAGTTCTTC. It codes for CASSSPRDRGYNNEQFF. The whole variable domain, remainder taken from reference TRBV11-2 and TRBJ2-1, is EAGVAQSPRYKIIEKRQSVAFWCNPISGHATLYWYQQILGQGPKLLIQFQNNGVVDDSQLPKDRFSAERLKGVDSTLKIQPAKLEDSAVYLCASSSPRDRGYNNEQFFGPGTRLTVL.

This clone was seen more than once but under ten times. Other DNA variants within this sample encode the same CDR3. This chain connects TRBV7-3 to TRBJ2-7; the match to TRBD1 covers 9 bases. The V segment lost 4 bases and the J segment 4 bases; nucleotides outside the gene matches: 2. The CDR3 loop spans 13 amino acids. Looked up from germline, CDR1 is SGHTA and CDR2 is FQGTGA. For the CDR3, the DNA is TGTGCCAGCAGCTCTGGGACAGGGTACGAGCAGTACTTC. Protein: CASSSGTGYEQYF.

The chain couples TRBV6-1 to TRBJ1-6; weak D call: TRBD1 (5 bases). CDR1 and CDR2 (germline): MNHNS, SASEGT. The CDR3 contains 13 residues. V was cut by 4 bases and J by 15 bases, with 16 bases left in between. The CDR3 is CASSGPNRSNLHF. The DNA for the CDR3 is TGTGCCAGCAGTGGCCCCAACAGGTCTAACCTCCACTTT.

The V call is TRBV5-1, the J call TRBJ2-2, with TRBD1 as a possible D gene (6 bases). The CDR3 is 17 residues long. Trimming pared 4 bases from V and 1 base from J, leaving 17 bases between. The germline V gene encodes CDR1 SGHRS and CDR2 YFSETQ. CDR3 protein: CASSELGQQGNTGELFF. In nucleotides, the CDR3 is TGCGCCAGCAGCGAGTTAGGACAGCAGGGGAACACCGGGGAGCTGTTTTTT.

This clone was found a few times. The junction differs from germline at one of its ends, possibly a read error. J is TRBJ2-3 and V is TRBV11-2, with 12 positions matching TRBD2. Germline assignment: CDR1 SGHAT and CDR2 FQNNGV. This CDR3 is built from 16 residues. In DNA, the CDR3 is TGTGCCAGCAGCCTAGAGCCTAGCGGGGGGGCCGATACGCAGTATTTT. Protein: CASSLEPSGGADTQYF.

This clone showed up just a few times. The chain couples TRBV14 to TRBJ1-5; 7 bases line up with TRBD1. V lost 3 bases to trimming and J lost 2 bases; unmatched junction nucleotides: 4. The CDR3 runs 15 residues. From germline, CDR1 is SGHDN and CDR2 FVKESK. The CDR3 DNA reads TGTGCCAGCAGCCAGACAGGGAACGGCAATCAGCCCCAGCATTTT. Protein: CASSQTGNGNQPQHF.

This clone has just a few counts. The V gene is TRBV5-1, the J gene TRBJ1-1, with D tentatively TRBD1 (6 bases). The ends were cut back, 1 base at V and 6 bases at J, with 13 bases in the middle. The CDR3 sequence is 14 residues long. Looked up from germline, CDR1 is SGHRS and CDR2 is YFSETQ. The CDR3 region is CASSLTTGSAEAFF. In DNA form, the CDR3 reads TGCGCCAGCAGCTTGACTACAGGGTCGGCTGAAGCTTTCTTT.

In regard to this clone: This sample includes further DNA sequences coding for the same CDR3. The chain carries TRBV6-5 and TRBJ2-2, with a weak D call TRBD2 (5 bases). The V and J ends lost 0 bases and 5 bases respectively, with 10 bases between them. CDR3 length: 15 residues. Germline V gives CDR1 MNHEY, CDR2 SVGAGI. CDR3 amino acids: CASSYSNRGTGELFF. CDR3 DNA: TGTGCCAGCAGTTACTCTAATAGAGGGACCGGGGAGCTGTTTTTT.

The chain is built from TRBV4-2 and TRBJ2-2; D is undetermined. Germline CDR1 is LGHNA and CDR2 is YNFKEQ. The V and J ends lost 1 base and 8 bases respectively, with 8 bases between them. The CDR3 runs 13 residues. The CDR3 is CASSQGPRGELFF. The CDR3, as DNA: TGTGCCAGCAGCCAAGGGCCCAGGGGGGAGCTGTTTTTT.

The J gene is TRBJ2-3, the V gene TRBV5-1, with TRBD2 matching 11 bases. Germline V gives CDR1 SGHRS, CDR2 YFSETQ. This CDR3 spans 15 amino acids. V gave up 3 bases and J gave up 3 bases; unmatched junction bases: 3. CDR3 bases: TGCGCCAGCAGCTGGGGACTAGCGGTTACAGATACGCAGTATTTT. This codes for CASSWGLAVTDTQYF. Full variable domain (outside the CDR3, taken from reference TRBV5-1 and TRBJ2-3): KAGVTQTPRYLIKTRGQQVTLSCSPISGHRSVSWYQQTPGQGLQFLFEYFSETQRNKGNFPGRFSGRQFSNSRSEMNVSTLELGDSALYLCASSWGLAVTDTQYFGPGTRLTVL.

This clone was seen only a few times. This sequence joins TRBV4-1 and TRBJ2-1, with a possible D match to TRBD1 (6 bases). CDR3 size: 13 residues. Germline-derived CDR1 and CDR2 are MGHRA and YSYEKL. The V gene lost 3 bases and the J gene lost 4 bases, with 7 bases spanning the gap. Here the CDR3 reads CASSQGTYNEQFF. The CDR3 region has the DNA TGCGCCAGCAGCCAGGGGACATACAATGAGCAGTTCTTC.